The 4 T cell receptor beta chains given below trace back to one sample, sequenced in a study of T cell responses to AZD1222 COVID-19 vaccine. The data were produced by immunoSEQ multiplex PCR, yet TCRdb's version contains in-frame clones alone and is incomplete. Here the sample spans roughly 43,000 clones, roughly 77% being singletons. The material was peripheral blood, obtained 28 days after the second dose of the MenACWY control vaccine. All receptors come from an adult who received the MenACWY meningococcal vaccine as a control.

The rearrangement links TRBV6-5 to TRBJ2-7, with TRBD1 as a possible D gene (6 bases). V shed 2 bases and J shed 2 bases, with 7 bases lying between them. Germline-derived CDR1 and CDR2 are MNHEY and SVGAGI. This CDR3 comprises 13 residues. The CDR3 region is CASSYGGPYEQYF. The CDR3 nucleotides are TGTGCCAGCAGTTACGGGGGCCCCTACGAGCAGTACTTC.

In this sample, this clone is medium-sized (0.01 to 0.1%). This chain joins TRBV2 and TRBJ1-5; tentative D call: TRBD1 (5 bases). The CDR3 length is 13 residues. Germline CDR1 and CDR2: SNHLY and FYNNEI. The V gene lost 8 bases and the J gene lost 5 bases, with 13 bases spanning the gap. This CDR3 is CASVGQGDQPQHF. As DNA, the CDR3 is TGTGCCAGCGTAGGGCAGGGAGATCAGCCCCAGCATTTT.

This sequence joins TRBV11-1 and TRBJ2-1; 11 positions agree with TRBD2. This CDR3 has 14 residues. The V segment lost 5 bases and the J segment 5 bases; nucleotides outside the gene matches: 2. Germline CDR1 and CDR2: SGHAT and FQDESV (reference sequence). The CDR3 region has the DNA TGTGCCAGCAGCCAGGGACTAGCGGACAATGAGCAGTTCTTC. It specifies CASSQGLADNEQFF.

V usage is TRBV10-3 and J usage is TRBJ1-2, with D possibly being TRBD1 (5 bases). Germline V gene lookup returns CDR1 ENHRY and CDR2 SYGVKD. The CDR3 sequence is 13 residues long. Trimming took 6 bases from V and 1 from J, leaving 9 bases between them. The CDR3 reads CAIRDNLNYGYTF. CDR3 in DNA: TGTGCCATCAGGGACAACCTTAACTATGGCTACACCTTC.